This T cell receptor beta chain appears in the sequencing data of a study of blood T cell repertoires in COVID-19. Across the whole study: Researchers got acute and convalescent COVID-19 samples from the United States, Italy and Spain.

Clones were read by immunoSEQ multiplex PCR, and TCRdb kept only the in-frame ones, dropping some. The table shows some 190,000 clones, with roughly 86% occurring only once. This clone was seen just once. This CDR3 region has 11 residues. CDR1 is SQVTM, CDR2 ANQGSEA, per germline. The source is a woman in her 70s with active or convalescent COVID-19. The chain employs TRBV29-1 and TRBJ1-2, with D maybe TRBD1 (6 bases). The sequenced sample consisted of peripheral blood. Here the CDR3 reads CSAGTGHGYTF. CDR3 nucleotides: TGCAGTGCAGGAACAGGGCATGGCTACACCTTC. Complete variable domain (other parts from reference TRBV29-1 and TRBJ1-2): SAVISQKPSRDICQRGTSLTIQCQVDSQVTMMFWYRQQPGQSLTLIATANQGSEATYESGFVIDKFPISRPNLTFSTLTVSNMSPEDSSIYLCSAGTGHGYTFGSGTRLTVV.